The rows below give T cell receptor beta chains drawn from one sample of a study of T cells in Graves' hyperthyroidism and ophthalmopathy. TCRdb recomputed calls from the multiplex PCR reads with MiXCR, one row per CDR3 protein. The repertoire holds 690,000 or so distinct CDR3 sequences, with under 20% as singletons. Material for sequencing was blood. These receptors all stem from a woman aged 50 to 65 with Graves' hyperthyroidism that later progressed to Graves' ophthalmopathy. The CDR3 runs from the conserved cysteine through the conserved F or W. D genes are given only for firm matches. Part of the rows lack a size; the others show once, few, many or a class for expanded clones.

j_gene	abundance	v_gene	d_gene	CDR3nt	CDR3aa
TRBJ2-7	.	TRBV6-2/TRBV6-3	TRBD1	TGTGCCTGCAGTTACGGACAGGACTACGAGCAGTACTTC	CACSYGQDYEQYF
TRBJ2-2	once	TRBV25-1	TRBD2	TGTGCCAGCAGTACCCGGGGGGGGAGGGCCGGGGAGCTGTTTTTT	CASSTRGGRAGELFF
TRBJ1-4	few	TRBV7-2	.	TGTGCCAGCAGCTCAACGAGCGGACTCCTTGAAAAACTGTTTTTT	CASSSTSGLLEKLFF
TRBJ2-7	.	TRBV20-1	TRBD1	TGCAGTGCTGGACAGGTCGGCGCGGTGATCTACGAGCAGTACTTC	CSAGQVGAVIYEQYF
TRBJ2-1	.	TRBV19	TRBD1	TGTGCCAGTAGTGGGTCTGACAGGGGAACTTACAATGAGCAGTTCTTC	CASSGSDRGTYNEQFF
TRBJ2-3	many	TRBV20-1	TRBD1	TGCAGTGCTAGAGAGCACAGGGGGATGACAGATACGCAGTATTTT	CSAREHRGMTDTQYF
TRBJ2-2	.	TRBV5-4	TRBD1	TGTGCCAGCAGCTTGGTAGGGGGCGGCGGGGAGCTGTTTTTT	CASSLVGGGGELFF
TRBJ2-4	few	TRBV5-6	.	TGTGCCAGCAGCCCCAAGGGGGGTGGGGGGCGCGAGGACATTCAGTACTTC	CASSPKGGGGREDIQYF
TRBJ1-2	.	TRBV25-1	.	TGTGCCAGCAGTGAACGGTGGGGGAACTATGGCTACACCTTC	CASSERWGNYGYTF
TRBJ1-2	.	TRBV10-2	.	TGCGCCAGCGGTGAGTCCCTCCAGGGATTGTATGGCTACACCTTC	CASGESLQGLYGYTF
TRBJ1-1	few	TRBV18	TRBD1	TGTGCCAGCATGACAGGGGGGTATACTGAAGCTTTCTTT	CASMTGGYTEAFF
TRBJ1-1	few	TRBV6-5	TRBD1	TGTGCCAGCAGTTATCAGGGGGAGGACACTGAAGCTTTCTTT	CASSYQGEDTEAFF
TRBJ2-1	many	TRBV20-1	.	TGCAGTGCTCCGAGTACAGGGTTGAGTGAGCAGTTCTTC	CSAPSTGLSEQFF
TRBJ2-1	many	TRBV5-1	TRBD1	TGCGCCAGCAGCTCGCGGGACAGGGTTAATGAGCAGTTCTTC	CASSSRDRVNEQFF
TRBJ2-1	.	TRBV20-1	TRBD2	TGCAGTGCTAGAGGTTCGAGCGGGGGGGCTAATGAGCAGTTCTTC	CSARGSSGGANEQFF
TRBJ1-4	few	TRBV20-1	.	TGCAGTGCCTCCCGCCGATTGGGTGAAAAACTGTTTTTT	CSASRRLGEKLFF
TRBJ2-5	many	TRBV20-1	TRBD2	TGCAGTGCTAGTAGTATTGGGACTAGCGGTGAGACCCAGTACTTC	CSASSIGTSGETQYF
TRBJ2-1	many	TRBV2	TRBD2	TGTGCCAGTGCGGGTGCGGGGGGGCCTAGTGAGCAGTTCTTC	CASAGAGGPSEQFF
TRBJ2-1	many	TRBV20-1	.	TGCAGTCCAGACGGGAGCGCTGACGAGCAGTTCTTC	CSPDGSADEQFF
TRBJ2-1	.	TRBV19	.	TGTGCCAGTAGGAAGTGGGGCGGGGTAAGCGATGAGCAGTTCTTC	CASRKWGGVSDEQFF
TRBJ2-5	few	TRBV5-4	.	TGTGCCAGCAGCTTGGGCGGGGTCGAGGGGGAGACCCAGTACTTC	CASSLGGVEGETQYF